This entry lists 27 T cell receptor beta chains sequenced from one sample in a study of cytomegalovirus exposure and HLA in healthy donors. Primers included in the PCR were 60 Vbeta and 13 Jbeta primers. Repertoires were generated with immunoSEQ multiplex PCR, while TCRdb's copy carries only in-frame clones and drops some. The table shows some 89,000 clones, with more than 65% occurring only once. The sample consisted of PBMCs. These receptors were collected from a man between 60 and 75 years old in good health and CMV-seronegative.

V usage is TRBV5-1 and J usage is TRBJ2-3; TRBD1 might be the D (6 bases). Trimming cost V 5 bases and J 0 bases, with 13 bases left between them. This CDR3 has 15 residues. Germline CDR1 is SGHRS and CDR2 is YFSETQ. The CDR3 reads CASRGTPSSTDTQYF. DNA of the CDR3: TGCGCCAGCAGGGGGACACCTTCTAGCACAGATACGCAGTATTTT.

This chain connects TRBV1 to TRBJ2-4; TRBD2 is taken as the D call from the table, unchecked against the DNA. TRBV1 is a pseudogene segment. The CDR3 totals 16 residues. The CDR3 nucleotides are TGCACCAGCAGCCTTGGACTATCCGTAGCCAAAAACATTCAGTACTTC. Its protein is CTSSLGLSVAKNIQYF.

The V gene is TRBV6-5, the J gene TRBJ1-3; D unclear. The V end lost 2 bases, the J end lost 4 bases, and 15 bases lay between the germline ends. Looked up from germline, CDR1 is MNHEY and CDR2 is SVGAGI. This CDR3 spans 16 amino acids. CDR3 sequence (DNA): TGTGCCAGCAGTTACCAGGAGGGTTTGGGGGGAAACACCATATATTTT. Amino acids: CASSYQEGLGGNTIYF.

V is TRBV28 and J is TRBJ2-5; weak D call: TRBD1 (5 bases). The CDR3 spans 16 residues. Trimming stripped 5 bases from V and 9 bases from J, with 25 bases between. Germline CDR1 MDHEN, CDR2 SYDVKM. The CDR3 spells CASSTLNRSPRIAQYF. The CDR3 nucleotides read TGTGCCAGCAGTACACTGAACAGGTCCCCGCGGATAGCCCAGTACTTC.

In nucleotides, the CDR3 is TGTGCCAGCACCATTAGCGGGACTCTCTCCTACGAGCAGTACTTC. This encodes CASTISGTLSYEQYF. The chain employs TRBV7-2 and TRBJ2-7; 8 bases align to TRBD2. CDR1 and CDR2 (germline): SGHTA, FQGNSA. With 7 bases clipped from V and 0 bases from J, the junction kept 8 bases outside the gene matches. CDR3 size: 15 residues.

This CDR3 is CASSQDLTHTDTQYF. In nucleotides, the CDR3 is TGTGCCAGCAGCCAAGATCTGACACACACAGATACGCAGTATTTT. The chain carries TRBV4-2 and TRBJ2-3; D ambiguous. CDR3 length: 15 amino acids. V was clipped by 0 bases and J by 2 bases, with 9 bases between them. CDR1 and CDR2 (germline): LGHNA, YNFKEQ.

The V and J genes are TRBV28 and TRBJ1-1; 9 bases match TRBD1. Germline V CDR1 and CDR2: MDHEN, SYDVKM. CDR3 length: 14 amino acids. V was clipped by 4 bases and J by 4 bases; unmatched bases: 4. CDR3 DNA: TGTGCCAGCAGTTACAGGGGGCTTGGCACTGAAGCTTTCTTT. Residues: CASSYRGLGTEAFF.

V gene TRBV27 combines with J gene TRBJ1-5; TRBD1 is a possible D gene (5 bases). V gave up 0 bases and J gave up 3 bases, with 12 bases separating them. The germline CDR1 and CDR2 sequences are MNHEY and SMNVEV (reference sequence). This CDR3 contains 16 residues. CDR3 in amino acids: CASSLSWGDNNQPQHF. The CDR3 nucleotides read TGTGCCAGCAGTTTATCCTGGGGGGATAACAATCAGCCCCAGCATTTT.

V usage is TRBV7-2 and J usage is TRBJ2-5; a weak D match, TRBD2 (5 bases). CDR1 is SGHTA, CDR2 FQGNSA, per germline. V was cut by 0 bases and J by 9 bases, with 11 bases left in between. The CDR3 runs 13 residues. CDR3: CASSLARPGAQYF. Written as DNA, the CDR3 is TGTGCCAGCAGCTTAGCCCGGCCCGGGGCCCAGTACTTC. Variable domain in full (rest from reference TRBV7-2 and TRBJ2-5): GAGVSQSPSNKVTEKGKDVELRCDPISGHTALYWYRQSLGQGLEFLIYFQGNSAPDKSGLPSDRFSAERTGGSVSTLTIQRTQQEDSAVYLCASSLARPGAQYFGPGTRLLVL.

The chain is built from TRBV5-6 and TRBJ2-2; D gene ambiguous. Trimming removed 6 bases at V and 2 bases at J, with 17 bases between. This CDR3 spans 16 amino acids. Germline lookup yields CDR1 SGHDT and CDR2 YYEEEE. The DNA of the CDR3 is TGTGCCAGCACCGACCTTTTTACTACCAACACCGGGGAGCTGTTTTTT. This translates into CASTDLFTTNTGELFF.

The V gene is TRBV19, the J gene TRBJ1-1; possibly TRBD1 for D (6 bases). V gave up 4 bases and J gave up 4 bases, with 10 bases separating them. Germline V gene lookup returns CDR1 LNHDA and CDR2 SQIVND (reference sequence). The CDR3 extends over 13 amino acids. The CDR3 reads CASSTGAGTEAFF. For the CDR3, the DNA is TGTGCCAGTAGTACAGGGGCGGGCACTGAAGCTTTCTTT.

This chain uses TRBV2 with TRBJ2-3; 9 bases match TRBD2. CDR3 length equals 15 residues. From germline, CDR1 is SNHLY and CDR2 FYNNEI. V shed 6 bases, J shed 4 bases, and the junction held 8 bases outside the gene matches. The CDR3 region is CASRSLAGPSDTQYF. For the CDR3, the DNA is TGTGCCAGCAGGAGTCTAGCGGGACCATCAGATACGCAGTATTTT.

This chain joins TRBV30 and TRBJ1-2; D ambiguous. The CDR3 has 15 amino acids. Trimming removed 0 bases at V and 2 bases at J, with 13 bases between. Per germline, CDR1 GTSNPN and CDR2 SVGIG (reference sequence). The chain's CDR3 is CAWSVLAPENYGYTF. The CDR3 region has the DNA TGTGCCTGGAGTGTTTTAGCACCAGAAAACTATGGCTACACCTTC.

The chain couples TRBV12-5 to TRBJ2-5; TRBD2 is a possible D gene (5 bases). Trimming shortened V by 7 bases and J by 1 base, and 10 bases separated the two germline ends. The CDR3 is 13 amino acids. Germline values: CDR1 LGHNT, CDR2 FRNRAP. The CDR3 coding sequence is TGTGCTAGTGCCGCTCGGGGCCAAGAGACCCAGTACTTC. Protein sequence: CASAARGQETQYF.

This clone was counted a few times. The V gene is TRBV27, the J gene TRBJ1-6; the D gene is possibly TRBD1 (6 bases). The V end lost 9 bases, the J end lost 3 bases, and 9 bases lay between the germline ends. From germline, CDR1 is MNHEY and CDR2 SMNVEV (reference sequence). CDR3 length: 13 amino acids. CDR3 protein: CASPTGYNSPLHF. The CDR3 DNA reads as TGTGCCAGTCCGACAGGCTATAATTCACCCCTCCACTTT.

This clone occurred once. The chain is built from TRBV19 and TRBJ2-1; D perhaps matches TRBD1 (5 bases). V shed 5 bases and J shed 6 bases, with 20 bases lying between them. This CDR3 has 16 residues. Germline-derived CDR1 and CDR2 are LNHDA and SQIVND (reference sequence). The CDR3 loop is CASSEIALTATNEQFF. Written as DNA, the CDR3 is TGTGCCAGTAGTGAAATTGCCCTGACAGCCACCAATGAGCAGTTCTTC.

The chain carries TRBV5-4 and TRBJ2-7, with 8 bases fitting TRBD1. Germline CDR1 SGHNT, CDR2 YYREEE (reference sequence). V was clipped by 2 bases and J by 5 bases; unmatched bases: 9. The length of the CDR3 is 15 residues. The CDR3 here is CASSLPLTTGDEQYF. The CDR3 DNA reads as TGTGCCAGCAGCTTACCCCTTACGACAGGGGACGAGCAGTACTTC.

The J gene is TRBJ1-2, the V gene TRBV28; 7 nucleotides align to TRBD1. V trimming: 8 bases; J trimming: 3 bases; junction bases outside the gene matches: 9. This CDR3 is built from 14 residues. Germline V gene sequence: CDR1 MDHEN, CDR2 SYDVKM. As DNA, the CDR3 is TGTGCCAGCTCCATCACAGGGGCTTACTATGGCTACACCTTC. It codes for CASSITGAYYGYTF.

CDR3 loop: CASTGTYNEQFF. The DNA of the CDR3 is TGTGCCAGCACAGGGACTTACAATGAGCAGTTCTTC. The chain combines TRBV2 with TRBJ2-1; D perhaps matches TRBD2 (6 bases). Trimming stripped 7 bases from V and 4 bases from J, with 8 bases between. The CDR3 spans 12 residues. Germline V lookup: CDR1 SNHLY, CDR2 FYNNEI.

V and J are TRBV6-4 and TRBJ1-1; D uncertain. Trimming cost V 7 bases and J 0 bases, with 12 bases left between them. The V gene's germline CDR1 is MRHNA and CDR2 SNTAGT. CDR3 length: 14 residues. CDR3 sequence reads: CASMMVQLNTEAFF. In DNA, the CDR3 is TGTGCCAGCATGATGGTACAGCTGAACACTGAAGCTTTCTTT.

The rearrangement uses TRBV30 and TRBJ1-2; a possible D gene is TRBD1 (5 bases). Germline-derived CDR1 and CDR2 are GTSNPN and SVGIG (reference sequence). Deletions cut 5 bases from V and 7 bases from J, with 11 bases between. This CDR3 is 11 amino acids long. The CDR3 here is CAWAPGGGYTF. Here the CDR3 DNA reads TGTGCCTGGGCCCCCGGGGGTGGCTACACCTTC.

The chain combines TRBV6-1 with TRBJ2-3; D is ambiguous. This CDR3 spans 12 amino acids. Germline V gives CDR1 MNHNS, CDR2 SASEGT. Trimming took off 7 bases at V and 1 base at J, with 6 bases between the two ends. DNA of the CDR3: TGTGCCAGCATGAGAGGCACAGATACGCAGTATTTT. This sequence encodes CASMRGTDTQYF.

CDR3 amino acids: CASSLRGLAGTDTQYF. The CDR3 DNA reads as TGTGCCAGCAGCCTGAGGGGACTAGCGGGCACAGATACGCAGTATTTT. The J gene is TRBJ2-3, the V gene TRBV5-4; 11 bases align to TRBD2. Germline V CDR1 and CDR2: SGHNT, YYREEE (reference sequence). Unmatched junction bases numbered 5, after V lost 4 bases and J lost 1 base. This CDR3 is built from 16 residues.

The gene calls are TRBV7-8 and TRBJ2-5; 7 nucleotides line up with TRBD2. The J call could be wrong; TRBJ2-7 is a better fit for the DNA end. CDR1 is SGHVS, CDR2 FQNEAQ, per germline. CDR3 length: 15 residues. CDR3 protein: CASSLRREKGYEQYF. The CDR3 DNA reads as TGTGCCAGCAGCTTAAGGCGGGAGAAAGGGTACGAGCAGTACTTC.

The chain combines TRBV18 with TRBJ2-7; D is perhaps TRBD1 (5 bases). CDR1 is KGHSH and CDR2 is LQKENI in the germline V gene. CDR3 length: 14 residues. Trimming shortened V by 3 bases and J by 5 bases, and 14 bases separated the two germline ends. Written as DNA, the CDR3 is TGTGCCAGCTCACCCTTCAGGGATAGCAACGAGCAGTACTTC. Amino acid sequence: CASSPFRDSNEQYF.

The chain has TRBV19 and TRBJ1-2, with D perhaps matching TRBD1 (5 bases). Germline loops: CDR1 LNHDA, CDR2 SQIVND (reference sequence). Between the trimmed V and J ends, which lost 3 bases and 3 bases, there was a span of 11 bases. The CDR3 totals 14 residues. CDR3 sequence: CASSIRGRDYGYTF. CDR3 bases: TGTGCCAGTAGTATTAGGGGCCGCGACTATGGCTACACCTTC.

The chain combines TRBV7-9 with TRBJ1-5, with D tentatively TRBD1 (5 bases). The V end was cut by 1 base, the J end by 2 bases, with 9 bases between. The CDR3 has 15 amino acids. Germline CDR1 reads SEHNR; CDR2 reads FQNEAQ (reference sequence). CDR3 sequence (DNA): TGTGCCAGCAGCTTAGGAGGCAGGGGCAATCAGCCCCAGCATTTT. Encoded protein: CASSLGGRGNQPQHF.